Each of the 2 T cell receptor beta chains below was sequenced from the same sample in a study of T cell repertoires in cytomegalovirus infection. These receptors' targets are unknown. MiXCR, run by TCRdb on the reads, gives a single entry per CDR3 protein. The sample lists some 940,000 distinct CDR3 sequences; roughly 30% were seen once. The specimen was cultured CD8+ T cells from PBMCs, collected from culture after CMV antigen stimulation. These receptors all stem from a human donor in good health (CMV status not recorded). Some clones in this sample may be carry-over from other donors' samples.

This clonotype was observed a handful of times. The CDR3 is CASSQGGRFQETQYF. In DNA form, the CDR3 reads TGTGCCAGCAGCCAAGGGGGGAGATTCCAAGAGACCCAGTACTTC. This chain uses TRBV14 with TRBJ2-5; D tentatively fits TRBD1 or TRBD2 (5 bases each). The CDR3 spans 15 residues. The germline V gene encodes CDR1 SGHDN and CDR2 FVKESK. V lost 1 base, J lost 1 base, and 10 bases lay in between.

This clonotype has more than one count but fewer than ten. V and J are TRBV7-2 and TRBJ2-1, with D possibly matching TRBD1 (6 bases). Trimming cost V 5 bases and J 0 bases, with 14 bases left between them. In germline, CDR1 is SGHTA, CDR2 FQGNSA. The CDR3 is made up of 16 amino acids. CDR3 residues: CASSLTGLSSYNEQFF. DNA for the CDR3: TGTGCCAGCAGCCTAACAGGGCTCAGCTCCTACAATGAGCAGTTCTTC.